This entry lists 28 T cell receptor beta chains sequenced from one sample in a study of shared clonotypes between healthy human individuals. Measured with immunoSEQ multiplex PCR; TCRdb has only the in-frame clones, and not every one. This table holds about 1 million clones, roughly 75% found once. The sample taken for sequencing was memory CD4+ T cells sorted from blood. Specified subset: CD45RA-negative fraction. These receptors all come from a man aged 18 to 30 in good health.

About this clone: The germline gene is not matched at one end of the junction; a read error may be the cause. The genes are TRBV5-4 and TRBJ2-7; 14 bases fit TRBD2. Germline CDR1 and CDR2: SGHNT and YYREEE (reference sequence). The CDR3 spans 17 residues. The CDR3 region has the DNA TGCGCCAGCAGCCAAGCGACTAGCGGGAGGGCCGCTTACGAGCAGTACTTC. Protein: CASSQATSGRAAYEQYF.

Only a few counts were recorded for this clone. The chain combines TRBV29-1 with TRBJ1-1, with 9 bases that match TRBD1. CDR3 length equals 14 residues. V dropped 6 bases and J dropped 1; count of bases not matched to a gene: 6. CDR1 is SQVTM, CDR2 ANQGSEA, per germline. The CDR3 DNA follows: TGCAGCGTGGGGACAGGGAAAGAGAACACTGAAGCTTTCTTT. Translating gives CSVGTGKENTEAFF.

This clone was counted between two and nine times. CDR3 protein: CASSEAGQGPYEQYF. Here the CDR3 DNA reads TGTGCCAGCAGTGAAGCGGGACAGGGACCCTACGAGCAGTACTTC. The rearrangement uses TRBV6-1 and TRBJ2-7; 9 bases align to TRBD1. Germline CDR1 and CDR2: MNHNS and SASEGT. Losses at the gene ends were 0 bases for V and 2 bases for J; bases not matched to a gene: 2. CDR3 length equals 15 residues.

This clone was recorded only once. V gene TRBV19 combines with J gene TRBJ1-2; 8 nucleotides line up with TRBD1. V dropped 5 bases and J dropped 3; count of bases not matched to a gene: 5. The CDR3 covers 14 residues. Looked up from germline, CDR1 is LNHDA and CDR2 is SQIVND (reference sequence). CDR3 protein: CASSGQGFHYGYTF. CDR3 in DNA: TGTGCCAGTAGTGGACAGGGATTTCACTATGGCTACACCTTC. The variable domain in full, completed from reference TRBV19 and TRBJ1-2, reads DGGITQSPKYLFRKEGQNVTLSCEQNLNHDAMYWYRQDPGQGLRLIYYSQIVNDFQKGDIAEGYSVSREKKESFPLTVTSAQKNPTAFYLCASSGQGFHYGYTFGSGTRLTVV.

The chain links TRBV15 to TRBJ2-7; 8 bases fit TRBD2. This CDR3 spans 15 amino acids. Trimming removed 8 bases from V and 6 bases from J; junction bases left unmatched: 15. Germline V CDR1 and CDR2: LNHNV, YYDKDF (reference sequence). For the CDR3, the DNA is TGTGCCACCCGCCGGGGGGGACTAGATTCATCCGAGCAGTACTTC. It is translated as CATRRGGLDSSEQYF.

This clone was recorded a few times. The gene calls are TRBV19 and TRBJ1-1; unclear D gene. The CDR3 is made up of 12 amino acids. The V gene's germline CDR1 is LNHDA and CDR2 SQIVND (reference sequence). V lost 7 bases, J lost 4 bases, and 10 bases lay in between. For the CDR3, the DNA is TGTGCCAGTACCGGGTCTAGCACTGAAGCTTTCTTT. It yields the protein CASTGSSTEAFF. Full variable domain (rest looked up from reference TRBV19 and TRBJ1-1): DGGITQSPKYLFRKEGQNVTLSCEQNLNHDAMYWYRQDPGQGLRLIYYSQIVNDFQKGDIAEGYSVSREKKESFPLTVTSAQKNPTAFYLCASTGSSTEAFFGQGTRLTVV.

This clone has ten or more counts. The chain combines TRBV19 with TRBJ1-1, with D uncertain. Deletions cut 7 bases from V and 0 bases from J, with 15 bases between. CDR3 length: 15 amino acids. Germline V gives CDR1 LNHDA, CDR2 SQIVND (reference sequence). The CDR3 bases are TGTGCCAGTACCCCTACCAGCGGTGTGAACACTGAAGCTTTCTTT. Residues: CASTPTSGVNTEAFF.

The V call is TRBV6-4, the J call TRBJ1-5; the D gene is possibly TRBD1 (6 bases). Trimming left V 8 bases short and J 2 bases short, with 13 bases between. Germline V gene lookup returns CDR1 MRHNA and CDR2 SNTAGT. The CDR3 length is 14 residues. The CDR3 here is CASSLDSGNQPQHF. The DNA of the CDR3 is TGTGCCAGCTCATTGGACAGCGGCAATCAGCCCCAGCATTTT.

The CDR3 spells CASSEGTGRVWDEQFF. The CDR3 nucleotides are TGTGCCAGCAGTGAAGGGACAGGGAGGGTTTGGGATGAGCAGTTCTTC. The V gene is TRBV6-1, the J gene TRBJ2-1, with D possibly matching TRBD1 (8 bases). In germline, CDR1 is MNHNS, CDR2 SASEGT. Trimming took off 1 base at V and 8 bases at J, with 18 bases between the two ends. The CDR3 length is 16 residues.

V usage is TRBV2 and J usage is TRBJ1-3; possible D gene TRBD1, 5 bases. The CDR3 has 15 residues. CDR1 SNHLY and CDR2 FYNNEI come from the germline V gene. Trimming cost V 6 bases and J 10 bases, with 22 bases left between them. CDR3 DNA: TGTGCCAGCAGCTCCACAGGCACCGCTGGGGGGACCATATATTTT. The encoded protein is CASSSTGTAGGTIYF.

Comments on this clone: A junction boundary mismatches the germline segment, possibly from a read error. This chain links TRBV11-3 with TRBJ2-3; the D is unclear. The CDR3 has 16 residues. Germline V gene data show CDR1 as SGHNT and CDR2 as YENEEA. CDR3 nucleotides: TGTGCCAGCAGCTCGGGCCTCCCTACCCGCACGGATACGCAGTATTTT. Protein product: CASSSGLPTRTDTQYF.

This clone occurred a few times. The V and J genes are TRBV7-9 and TRBJ1-3; 8 bases line up with TRBD1. J lost 0 bases, V lost 10 bases, and 5 bases had no gene match. The CDR3 is 14 residues long. Germline V gives CDR1 SEHNR, CDR2 FQNEAQ (reference sequence). CDR3 DNA: TGTGCCAACAGGGGGGGTTCCTCTGGAAACACCATATATTTT. It is translated as CANRGGSSGNTIYF. Filled out from reference TRBV7-9 and TRBJ1-3, the complete variable domain reads DTGVSQNPRHKITKRGQNVTFRCDPISEHNRLYWYRQTLGQGPEFLTYFQNEAQLEKSRLLSDRFSAERPKGSFSTLEIQRTEQGDSAMYLCANRGGSSGNTIYFGEGSWLTVV.

The sample holds a few counts of this clone. The chain couples TRBV30 to TRBJ2-3; 12 bases map to TRBD2. V lost 2 bases to trimming and J lost 0 bases; unmatched junction nucleotides: 9. The CDR3 contains 18 residues. From germline, CDR1 is GTSNPN and CDR2 SVGIG (reference sequence). The CDR3 protein is CAWSTGLAGSTSTDTQYF. Written as DNA, the CDR3 is TGTGCCTGGAGTACTGGACTAGCGGGGAGTACTAGCACAGATACGCAGTATTTT.

This sequence joins TRBV4-2 and TRBJ1-4; 10 bases align to TRBD1. The germline V gene encodes CDR1 LGHNA and CDR2 YNFKEQ. V gave up 1 base and J gave up 7 bases; unmatched junction bases: 9. The CDR3 covers 17 residues. The DNA for the CDR3 is TGTGCCAGCAGCCAAGGGACAGGGGGAGGATTAGGTGAAAAACTGTTTTTT. Translation: CASSQGTGGGLGEKLFF.

The CDR3 nucleotides read TGCGCCAGCAGCTTGCATCCCGGGGACCGTGAGACCCAGTACTTC. It encodes CASSLHPGDRETQYF. The J gene is TRBJ2-5, the V gene TRBV5-1; the D gene could be TRBD1 or TRBD2 (5 bases each). Looked up from germline, CDR1 is SGHRS and CDR2 is YFSETQ. CDR3 length equals 15 residues. Trimming took off 1 base at V and 5 bases at J, with 15 bases between the two ends.

A remark on this clone: The identical CDR3 is also encoded by other nucleotide sequences in the sample. The chain carries TRBV10-1 and TRBJ2-3, with 7 bases identical to TRBD2. The germline V gene has CDR1 WNHNN and CDR2 SYGVQD (reference sequence). The CDR3 loop spans 13 amino acids. The V gene end was trimmed by 5 bases and the J gene end by 2 bases; junction bases not matched to a gene: 1. The CDR3 DNA is TGCGCCAGCAGTCGGGACTACACAGATACGCAGTATTTT. Amino acid sequence: CASSRDYTDTQYF.

The chain recombines TRBV7-6 with TRBJ2-7; TRBD2 matches at 7 bases. Unmatched junction bases numbered 13, after V lost 2 bases and J lost 6 bases. Germline CDR1 SGHVS, CDR2 FNYEAQ. The CDR3 length is 16 residues. The DNA for the CDR3 is TGTGCCAGCAGCTTAAGGGAGGCGGGACTATACGGCGAGCAGTACTTC. Amino acid sequence: CASSLREAGLYGEQYF.

This clone has just one count. The chain has TRBV19 and TRBJ1-4; 7 bases match TRBD1. V shed 7 bases and J 5 bases; nucleotides not matched to a gene: 10. This CDR3 region has 15 residues. CDR1 is LNHDA, CDR2 SQIVND, per germline (reference sequence). This chain's CDR3 is CASNPTGTENEKLFF. The CDR3 DNA sequence: TGTGCCAGTAACCCCACCGGGACAGAAAATGAAAAACTGTTTTTT.

In regard to this clone: One end of the junction fails to match germline, which may point to a read error. V is TRBV7-7 and J is TRBJ2-3, with 9 bases lining up with TRBD2. The V gene's germline CDR1 is SSHAT and CDR2 FNYEAQ (reference sequence). This CDR3 spans 16 amino acids. The CDR3 DNA is TGTGCTAGCAGCTTGTTGAAGCGGGGGGACACAGATACGCAGTATTTT. Amino acid sequence: CASSLLKRGDTDTQYF.

Of note for this clone: Other nucleotide sequences in the sample specify the same CDR3. J is TRBJ2-2 and V is TRBV9; D might be TRBD2 (6 bases). Germline values: CDR1 SGDLS, CDR2 YYNGEE. The CDR3 length is 14 residues. The V end lost 0 bases, the J end lost 7 bases, and 10 bases lay between the germline ends. CDR3 amino acids: CASSVEGRGGELFF. In DNA, the CDR3 is TGTGCCAGCAGCGTAGAAGGGCGGGGCGGGGAGCTGTTTTTT. The whole variable domain, remainder taken from reference TRBV9 and TRBJ2-2, is DSGVTQTPKHLITATGQRVTLRCSPRSGDLSVYWYQQSLDQGLQFLIQYYNGEERAKGNILERFSAQQFPDLHSELNLSSLELGDSALYFCASSVEGRGGELFFGEGSRLTVL.

The genes are TRBV7-8 and TRBJ2-5, with 8 bases lining up with TRBD2. The V gene end was trimmed by 1 base and the J gene end by 0 bases; junction bases not matched to a gene: 4. Germline lookup yields CDR1 SGHVS and CDR2 FQNEAQ. The CDR3 covers 16 residues. CDR3 coding DNA: TGTGCCAGCAGCTTAGGGGGACTAGGGTACCAAGAGACCCAGTACTTC. This encodes CASSLGGLGYQETQYF.

The chain links TRBV27 to TRBJ2-2, with 13 positions matching TRBD2. Germline V gene sequence: CDR1 MNHEY, CDR2 SMNVEV (reference sequence). The J segment lost 7 bases and the V segment lost 6 bases, leaving 5 bases of the junction unmatched. The CDR3 length is 15 residues. The CDR3: CASRLAGGLNGELFF. The CDR3 DNA reads TGTGCCAGCAGACTAGCGGGGGGGCTAAACGGGGAGCTGTTTTTT.

Ten or more counts support this clone. The genes are TRBV9 and TRBJ2-1, with TRBD2 matching over 15 bases. The CDR3 runs to 16 residues. Trimming removed 4 bases from V and 10 bases from J; junction bases left unmatched: 9. Germline values: CDR1 SGDLS, CDR2 YYNGEE. CDR3 bases: TGTGCCAGCAGCCCTAGGACTAGCGGGGGGGCCTCGGAGCAGTTCTTC. Translating it yields CASSPRTSGGASEQFF.

The rearrangement joins TRBV9 to TRBJ2-1, with D possibly being TRBD1 (5 bases). V dropped 4 bases and J dropped 2 bases, with 16 bases sitting between them. CDR1 is SGDLS, CDR2 YYNGEE, per germline. The CDR3 extends over 16 amino acids. The CDR3 DNA reads TGTGCCAGCAGCACCCGACAGAATTCGGCCTACAATGAGCAGTTCTTC. Translation gives CASSTRQNSAYNEQFF.

The table lists this clone with a count of one. The genes are TRBV5-1 and TRBJ2-3; tentative D call: TRBD2 (6 bases). The CDR3 is made up of 13 amino acids. Trimming took 7 bases from V and 2 from J, leaving 11 bases between them. Germline assignment: CDR1 SGHRS and CDR2 YFSETQ. The CDR3 DNA reads TGCGCCAGCTCGGGCGGGGACACAGATACGCAGTATTTT. Translation: CASSGGDTDTQYF.

The chain has TRBV7-8 and TRBJ2-2; 10 bases map to TRBD2. CDR1 and CDR2 (germline): SGHVS, FQNEAQ. CDR3 size: 16 residues. V lost 5 bases to trimming and J lost 4 bases; unmatched junction nucleotides: 7. The chain's CDR3 is CASSIIAGGRTGELFF. The CDR3 DNA sequence: TGTGCCAGCAGCATAATAGCGGGGGGCCGCACCGGGGAGCTGTTTTTT.

The chain has TRBV6-5 and TRBJ1-2; TRBD1 matches at 9 bases. The CDR3 has 15 residues. Trimming removed 4 bases from V and 2 bases from J; junction bases left unmatched: 5. The V gene's germline CDR1 is MNHEY and CDR2 SVGAGI. For the CDR3, the DNA is TGTGCCAGCAGTTCCCCCGGACAGGGGAACTATGGCTACACCTTC. The encoded protein is CASSSPGQGNYGYTF.

With regard to this clone: Other DNA sequences within the sample encode an identical CDR3. The chain recombines TRBV7-2 with TRBJ1-2, with 9 positions matching TRBD1. Germline loops: CDR1 SGHTA, CDR2 FQGNSA. The length of the CDR3 is 14 residues. With V trimmed by 4 bases and J by 3 bases, 3 bases remained unmatched. The CDR3 DNA reads as TGTGCCAGCAGCTCCCGGACAGGGGACTATGGCTACACCTTC. Translated: CASSSRTGDYGYTF.